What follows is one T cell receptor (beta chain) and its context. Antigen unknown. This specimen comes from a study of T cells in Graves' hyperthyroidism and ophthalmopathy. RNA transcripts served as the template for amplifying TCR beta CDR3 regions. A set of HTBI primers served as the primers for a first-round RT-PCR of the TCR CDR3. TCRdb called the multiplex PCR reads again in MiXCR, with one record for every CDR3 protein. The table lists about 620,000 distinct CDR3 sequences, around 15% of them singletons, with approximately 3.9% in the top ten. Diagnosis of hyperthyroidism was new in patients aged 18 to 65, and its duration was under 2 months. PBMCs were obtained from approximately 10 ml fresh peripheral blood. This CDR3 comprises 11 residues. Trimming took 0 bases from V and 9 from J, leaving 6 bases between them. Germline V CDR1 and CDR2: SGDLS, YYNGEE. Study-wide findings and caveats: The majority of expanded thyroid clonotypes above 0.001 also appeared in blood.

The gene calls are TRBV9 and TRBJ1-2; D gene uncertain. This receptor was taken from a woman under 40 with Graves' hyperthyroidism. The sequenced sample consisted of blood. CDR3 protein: CASSVGYSYTF. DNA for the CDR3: TGTGCCAGCAGCGTAGGGTATAGCTACACCTTC.